This T cell receptor beta chain was recorded in a study of shared clonotypes between healthy human individuals (dated by TCRdb to 2018 to 2020). Regarding the research as a whole: The cohort comprised a couple of women and a few men aged 18 to 49 years. For each donor, three plates each were used for CD4 naive and CD4 memory, two plates were used for CD8 naive, and one plate was used for CD8 memory. To estimate repertoire size and how much clonotypes are shared between individuals, the study performed deep sequencing of blood TCR repertoires from a few healthy adults. To increase sequencing depth and limit assay-specific biases, TCR repertoire library preparation and sequencing were carried out by different laboratories using diverse techniques. Leukapheresis yielded between about 0.9 and 10 billion PBMCs per donor. Here is what the overall study found, with its caveats: Based on pairwise subsampling, the degree of clonotype sharing among donors was expected to be affected by sequencing depth. Because the study included only a small number of donors, the genetic and exposure-history diversity represented was limited. Larger estimated clonotype richness was generally found for naive subsets than for memory subsets. Incomplete sequencing was indicated by rarefaction of sorted-subset datasets, despite the large sequencing depth. Sampling was limited to blood, and TCR repertoires in tissue likely differ from TCR repertoires in blood. Compared with non-shared clonotypes, clonotypes shared by all four sorted-subset donors had higher generation probabilities. Across a few donors, about 5% of naive CD4, 3% to 4% of naive CD8, 2% to 2.5% of memory CD4, and approximately 0.4% of memory CD8 clonotypes were shared.

The CDR3 contains 15 residues, cysteine and phenylalanine counted. Of all the DNA, just the CDR3 is kept, 45 bases in frame from base 1. The germline ends are 15 bases apart after V is trimmed by 3 bases and J by 4 bases. CDR1 and CDR2, looked up from the germline V gene, are SGHVS and FNYEAQ. Using the deep immunoSEQ assay, TCR CDR3 regions were amplified from genomic DNA by multiplex PCR. For each cell subset, the extracted genomic DNA was distributed evenly across all wells of several immunoSEQ 96-well plates, and each plate served as one replicate. For sorted subsets, around 200 ng genomic DNA, equal to 30,000 to 35,000 T cell genomes, was loaded into each replicate PCR. Purified libraries were quantified with a Qubit 3.0 fluorometer, sized on a Bioanalyzer 2100, and re-quantified with the KAPA Library Quantification kit. A separate single-read 150-cycle Illumina NextSeq 550 flow cell was used to sequence each immunoSEQ 96-well plate. Per the original workflow: Because the immunoSEQ output included only junctional sequences and no quality scores, the filtering could not be the same as the filtering used for full-length reads. Sequences were annotated with PyIR, a Python wrapper for IgBLAST v1.9, using IMGT germline references to assign V/J genes and CDR3. Reads with weak V/J assignments (E-value above 1e-6), missing CDR3, stop codons, out-of-frame junctions, or ambiguous translated residues were removed. V3J clonotypes were defined as sequences sharing an identical inferred V gene, J gene, and CDR3 amino acid sequence. Percentage overlap between repertoires was computed as shared unique clonotypes divided by the size of the smaller repertoire. RTK rarefaction, the Chao1 estimator, and Recon v2.1 estimates of unobserved clonotypes were used to assess repertoire richness. OLGA was used to compute generation probabilities for all TCRbeta clonotypes that the gDNA method yielded from a handful of donors. The immuneACCESS repertoire file appears here via TCRdb, limited to in-frame rearrangements. These files lack a portion of the clones; in checked studies, under half of the deficit traces to unresolved V genes, and the cause of the others is not known. That table is the source of V, J and clone size, and D and trimming were worked out from the DNA. The sample contains under 850,000 clones, approximately 92% of them found a single time. Clones ranked in the top ten supply 20% to 30% of the sample.

Details on this clone: Its antigen remains undetermined. No much larger clonotype is one base removed from it; base qualities were not supplied.

CD8 naive samples were obtained by positive selection for CCR7 among CD45RO-negative cells, yielding a CD45RA+CCR7+ population from which TemRA cells were excluded. The donors were healthy, HIV-negative adults who had no recently reported acute infections or vaccinations. Only Caucasian adults living in Nashville, Tennessee, USA were represented among the donors. Blood was obtained by leukapheresis, after which PBMCs were separated by Ficoll-Histopaque density gradient centrifugation and cryopreserved in liquid nitrogen vapor phase. Purity and quantity of every magnetically sorted T cell population were checked by analytical flow cytometry. Each sorted fraction had its genomic DNA isolated and then quantified by UV absorbance on a Nanodrop 2000c.

Sequenced input: naive CD8+ T cells sorted from blood. The sample's cell subset or site label, in plain terms: CD45RA+CCR7+. This clonotype was sampled from a man between 25 and 39 years old in good health. The sequence is built from TRBV7-6 and TRBJ1-1; TRBD1 is a weak D gene call, 6 bases matching. The nucleotide sequence reads TGTGCCAGCAGCTTGGGGGGCGGTGGAGGCACTGAAGCTTTCTTT. Protein translation: CASSLGGGGGTEAFF.